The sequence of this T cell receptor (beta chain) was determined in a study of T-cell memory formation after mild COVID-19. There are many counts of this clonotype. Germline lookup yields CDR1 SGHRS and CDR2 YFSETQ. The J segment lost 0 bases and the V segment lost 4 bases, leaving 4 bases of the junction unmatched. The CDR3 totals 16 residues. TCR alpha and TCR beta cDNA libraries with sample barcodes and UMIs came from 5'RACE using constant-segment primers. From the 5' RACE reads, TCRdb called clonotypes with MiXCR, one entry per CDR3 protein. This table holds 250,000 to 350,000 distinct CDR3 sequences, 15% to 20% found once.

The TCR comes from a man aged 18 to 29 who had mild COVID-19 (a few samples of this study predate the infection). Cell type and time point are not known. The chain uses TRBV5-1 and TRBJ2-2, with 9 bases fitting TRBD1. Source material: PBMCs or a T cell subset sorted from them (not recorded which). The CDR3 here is CASSAGQGSNTGELFF. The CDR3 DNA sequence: TGCGCCAGCAGCGCTGGACAGGGGTCGAACACCGGGGAGCTGTTTTTT.